The next 31 T cell receptor beta chains were all read from a single sample in a study of T cell responses to AZD1222 COVID-19 vaccine. Profiled with immunoSEQ multiplex PCR; TCRdb holds only in-frame clones, not every one. In the table there are 200,000 to 300,000 clones, approximately 93% of which are singletons. Sequencing was performed on peripheral blood, taken on day 0 of AZD1222 vaccination. These receptors all come from an adult in good health.

This chain links TRBV24-1 with TRBJ2-3; no reliable D call. The CDR3 is 16 residues long. From germline, CDR1 is KGHDR and CDR2 SFDVKD. Trimming cost V 2 bases and J 2 bases, with 13 bases left between them. The CDR3 loop is CATSDYQVDLTDTQYF. DNA of the CDR3: TGTGCCACCAGTGATTACCAGGTGGACCTCACAGATACGCAGTATTTT.

The J gene is TRBJ2-1, the V gene TRBV7-6; 8 positions agree with TRBD1. CDR3 size: 15 residues. CDR1 is SGHVS and CDR2 is FNYEAQ in the germline V gene. The ends lost 5 bases at V and 9 bases at J; junction bases unmatched: 12. In DNA form, the CDR3 reads TGTGCCAGCAGCGGAGGAGACAGGGGTGTGGGTGAGCAGTTCTTC. Translation: CASSGGDRGVGEQFF.

The rearrangement joins TRBV18 to TRBJ2-2; D remains ambiguous. V was cut by 2 bases and J by 5 bases, with 9 bases left in between. Germline assignment: CDR1 KGHSH and CDR2 LQKENI. The CDR3 contains 14 residues. The CDR3 DNA is TGTGCCAGCTCACCAGGGATTCGGACCGGGGAGCTGTTTTTT. Translating it yields CASSPGIRTGELFF.

This rearrangement joins TRBV29-1 to TRBJ2-2, with 7 positions matching TRBD1. Looked up from germline, CDR1 is SQVTM and CDR2 is ANQGSEA. Trimming removed 4 bases from V and 2 bases from J; junction bases left unmatched: 7. There are 15 residues in the CDR3. The CDR3 region is CSVGIGTANTGELFF. The CDR3 nucleotides are TGCAGCGTTGGAATAGGGACAGCTAACACCGGGGAGCTGTTTTTT.

V gene TRBV24-1 combines with J gene TRBJ2-3; D is unclear. Germline-derived CDR1 and CDR2 are KGHDR and SFDVKD. The length of the CDR3 is 13 residues. V lost 5 bases to trimming and J lost 1 base, with 6 bases between them. The CDR3 DNA follows: TGTGCCACCAGTGTTGACGGCACAGATACGCAGTATTTT. This encodes CATSVDGTDTQYF.

The chain links TRBV9 to TRBJ2-3; 11 bases align to TRBD2. The CDR3 is made up of 15 amino acids. V lost 5 bases, J lost 4 bases, and 6 bases stayed unmatched. The germline V gene has CDR1 SGDLS and CDR2 YYNGEE. DNA for the CDR3: TGTGCCAGCAGTAGCGGGGGGGCCGGGGCAGATACGCAGTATTTT. It yields the protein CASSSGGAGADTQYF.

CDR3 DNA: TGTGCCAGCAGTCTCCGACAGGCTACCTATGGCTACACCTTC. This translates into CASSLRQATYGYTF. This chain connects TRBV28 to TRBJ1-2; D might be TRBD1 (6 bases). The CDR3 has 14 amino acids. The V end was cut by 5 bases, the J end by 4 bases, with 14 bases between. Per the germline V gene, CDR1 is MDHEN and CDR2 is SYDVKM.

The chain joins TRBV6-5 to TRBJ1-5; tentatively, D is TRBD1 (6 bases). The CDR3 is made up of 15 amino acids. Germline assignment: CDR1 MNHEY and CDR2 SVGAGI. Trimming stripped 6 bases from V and 6 bases from J, with 18 bases between. The CDR3 DNA sequence: TGTGCCAGCAGAAACGACAGGTTTCGGAGTCAGCCCCAGCATTTT. The encoded protein is CASRNDRFRSQPQHF.

V and J are TRBV20-1 and TRBJ2-3; 8 bases map to TRBD2. V was pared by 3 bases and J by 0 bases, with 17 bases of the junction left unmatched. The CDR3 loop spans 19 amino acids. CDR1 and CDR2 from the germline V gene are DFQATT and SNEGSKA (reference sequence). CDR3 protein: CSASRGLVSGVPSTDTQYF. DNA for the CDR3: TGCAGTGCTAGTCGTGGCCTGGTTAGCGGGGTACCTAGCACAGATACGCAGTATTTT.

A word on this clone: Other DNA variants within this sample encode the same CDR3. The chain recombines TRBV7-9 with TRBJ1-2; D is unclear. The CDR3 is made up of 14 amino acids. Germline V gene lookup returns CDR1 SEHNR and CDR2 FQNEAQ (reference sequence). The germline V and J ends were trimmed by 2 bases and 0 bases, with 7 bases remaining between them. The CDR3 region has the DNA TGTGCCAGCAGCTTACAGTTAGCTAACTATGGCTACACCTTC. Residues: CASSLQLANYGYTF.

The V call is TRBV6-2 or TRBV6-3, the J call TRBJ1-2; D possibly corresponds to TRBD1 (6 bases). Trimming left V 5 bases short and J 4 bases short, with 20 bases between. The CDR3 is 16 residues long. Germline values: CDR1 MNHEY, CDR2 SVGEGT. CDR3: CASSLDRGGIPYGYTF. The CDR3 DNA is TGTGCCAGCAGTCTCGACAGAGGGGGTATTCCCTATGGCTACACCTTC.

V usage is TRBV18 and J usage is TRBJ2-7; D possibly corresponds to TRBD2 (5 bases). Germline V lookup: CDR1 KGHSH, CDR2 LQKENI. The CDR3 runs to 12 residues. The V and J ends lost 3 bases and 3 bases respectively, with 6 bases between them. Here the CDR3 DNA reads TGTGCCAGCTCACCCGACTACTACGAGCAGTACTTC. The encoded protein is CASSPDYYEQYF.

J is TRBJ2-7 and V is TRBV14; 8 nucleotides align to TRBD1. This CDR3 region has 14 residues. J lost 4 bases, V lost 1 base, and 3 bases had no gene match. Germline V gene data show CDR1 as SGHDN and CDR2 as FVKESK. The CDR3 nucleotides are TGTGCCAGCAGCCAAGGCAGGGGGCCATACGAGCAGTACTTC. The encoded protein is CASSQGRGPYEQYF.

The chain combines TRBV6-2 or TRBV6-3 with TRBJ2-1; D remains ambiguous. Deletions cut 0 bases from V and 12 bases from J, with 18 bases between. This CDR3 has 15 residues. Germline assignment: CDR1 MNHEY and CDR2 SVGEGT. The CDR3 is CASSYSPDTALSQFF. As DNA, the CDR3 is TGTGCCAGCAGTTACTCTCCCGATACGGCCCTATCGCAGTTCTTC.

The chain links TRBV7-2 to TRBJ1-2; 7 bases line up with TRBD1. In germline, CDR1 is SGHTA, CDR2 FQGNSA. Losses at the gene ends were 5 bases for V and 7 bases for J; bases not matched to a gene: 7. The CDR3 consists of 13 residues. The CDR3 DNA follows: TGTGCCAGCAGCATCGACAGGGAGGGTGGCTACACCTTC. Protein product: CASSIDREGGYTF.

V is TRBV6-5 and J is TRBJ2-3; D unresolved. This CDR3 has 14 amino acids. With 7 bases removed from V and 2 bases from J, the gap between germline ends came to 13 bases. Germline values: CDR1 MNHEY, CDR2 SVGAGI. CDR3 nucleotides: TGTGCCAGCACCTATCCGGGTGCCACAGATACGCAGTATTTT. Translation: CASTYPGATDTQYF.

V gene TRBV28 combines with J gene TRBJ2-1; 9 bases are a match to TRBD1. There are 12 residues in the CDR3. CDR1 is MDHEN, CDR2 SYDVKM, per germline. V shed 11 bases and J 8 bases; nucleotides not matched to a gene: 7. CDR3 bases: TGTGCCGGCCACAGGGGGCGGGATGAGCAGTTCTTC. This gives the protein CAGHRGRDEQFF.

V gene TRBV12-3 or TRBV12-4 combines with J gene TRBJ1-5, with D possibly being TRBD1 (6 bases). This CDR3 region has 13 residues. V lost 6 bases and J 3 bases, leaving 9 bases between the germline ends. This CDR3 is CASRGGHNQPQHF. CDR3 bases: TGTGCCAGCAGGGGGGGACACAATCAGCCCCAGCATTTT.

Comment on this clone: Germline and junction disagree at one end, which may indicate a read error. V is TRBV7-8 and J is TRBJ1-6; D uncertain. CDR3 length: 12 amino acids. From germline, CDR1 is SGHVS and CDR2 FQNEAQ. The CDR3 region is CASSLAKAPLHF. The CDR3 DNA is TGTGCCAGCAGCTTAGCCAAGGCCCCCCTGCACTTT. The whole variable domain, filled in from reference TRBV7-8 and TRBJ1-6, reads GAGVSQSPRYKVAKRGQDVALRCDPISGHVSLFWYQQALGQGPEFLTYFQNEAQLDKSGLPSDRFFAERPEGSVSTLKIQRTQQEDSAVYLCASSLAKAPLHFGNGTRLTVT.

This chain connects TRBV28 to TRBJ1-1, with D unclear. Deletions cut 7 bases from V and 5 bases from J, with 17 bases between. CDR1 and CDR2 from the germline V gene are MDHEN and SYDVKM. The CDR3 has 14 amino acids. In nucleotides, the CDR3 is TGTGCCAGCACCTTGATCACCCAAGGGACTGAAGCTTTCTTT. The encoded protein is CASTLITQGTEAFF.

The chain carries TRBV29-1 and TRBJ1-1; D is ambiguous. CDR3 length: 14 amino acids. The V and J ends lost 5 bases and 1 base respectively, with 14 bases between them. Germline V gene data show CDR1 as SQVTM and CDR2 as ANQGSEA. In DNA form, the CDR3 reads TGCAGCGTTTCCTCCGTCCGGGGGAACACTGAAGCTTTCTTT. It encodes CSVSSVRGNTEAFF.

The table lists this clone with a count of one. The rearrangement links TRBV3-1 (or the pseudogene TRBV3-2) to TRBJ2-1; TRBD2 aligns across 9 bases. Germline CDR1 is LGHDT and CDR2 is YNNKEL (reference sequence). The junction had 10 bases not matched to a gene; V was cut back by 4 bases and J by 9 bases. This CDR3 is 15 amino acids long. CDR3 protein: CASSLKAGGLGEQFF. DNA of the CDR3: TGTGCCAGCAGCCTAAAGGCGGGGGGGTTGGGTGAGCAGTTCTTC.

As regards this clone: Distinct nucleotide sequences in the sample also encode this CDR3. This chain joins TRBV5-1 and TRBJ1-4; 9 bases are a match to TRBD1. The CDR3 length is 14 residues. V dropped 0 bases and J dropped 7; count of bases not matched to a gene: 1. Germline V lookup: CDR1 SGHRS, CDR2 YFSETQ. CDR3 region: CASSLGQGGEKLFF. For the CDR3, the DNA is TGCGCCAGCAGCTTGGGACAGGGGGGTGAAAAACTGTTTTTT.

The CDR3 here is CASSLGQVNNEKLFF. CDR3 coding DNA: TGTGCCAGCAGCTTAGGACAGGTGAATAATGAAAAACTGTTTTTT. This chain joins TRBV11-2 and TRBJ1-4, with D possibly TRBD1 on 6 matching bases. Germline loops: CDR1 SGHAT, CDR2 FQNNGV. This CDR3 comprises 15 residues. The V gene lost 1 base and the J gene lost 4 bases, with 10 bases spanning the gap.

The chain employs TRBV7-2 and TRBJ1-3; D ambiguous. Germline CDR1 is SGHTA and CDR2 is FQGNSA. The CDR3 sequence is 15 residues long. The V end lost 2 bases, the J end lost 0 bases, and 8 bases lay between the germline ends. CDR3 sequence: CASSLQLDSGNTIYF. The CDR3 DNA is TGTGCCAGCAGCTTACAATTGGACTCTGGAAACACCATATATTTT.

This chain joins TRBV7-9 and TRBJ2-7, with D possibly matching TRBD1 (5 bases). The CDR3 is 15 residues long. Germline loops: CDR1 SEHNR, CDR2 FQNEAQ (reference sequence). Between the trimmed V and J ends, which lost 1 base and 1 base, there was a span of 11 bases. The CDR3 is CASSLGVRESYEQYF. The CDR3 DNA reads as TGTGCCAGCAGCTTAGGGGTCAGGGAATCCTACGAGCAGTACTTC.

The chain combines TRBV20-1 with TRBJ1-1; D gene unclear. Per the germline V gene, CDR1 is DFQATT and CDR2 is SNEGSKA (reference sequence). Between the trimmed V and J ends, which lost 6 bases and 7 bases, there was a span of 9 bases. This CDR3 region has 10 residues. The CDR3 DNA reads as TGCAGTGCATACATGAATGAAGCTTTCTTT. Translating gives CSAYMNEAFF.

V gene TRBV11-2 combines with J gene TRBJ2-6, with D maybe TRBD1 (5 bases). Trimming cost V 8 bases and J 0 bases, with 17 bases left between them. Germline-derived CDR1 and CDR2 are SGHAT and FQNNGV. The CDR3 length is 17 residues. DNA of the CDR3: TGTGCCAGCGTCCTGGGCAGGGTTAGCTCTGGGGCCAACGTCCTGACTTTC. Translated: CASVLGRVSSGANVLTF. Full variable domain (rest looked up from reference TRBV11-2 and TRBJ2-6): EAGVAQSPRYKIIEKRQSVAFWCNPISGHATLYWYQQILGQGPKLLIQFQNNGVVDDSQLPKDRFSAERLKGVDSTLKIQPAKLEDSAVYLCASVLGRVSSGANVLTFGAGSRLTVL.

V and J are TRBV19 and TRBJ2-7, with a tentative D call TRBD2 (6 bases). The CDR3 runs to 12 residues. Germline CDR1 is LNHDA and CDR2 is SQIVND (reference sequence). V was cut by 6 bases and J by 4 bases, with 10 bases left in between. The CDR3 nucleotides read TGTGCCAGTAGCGGGGACTTATACGAGCAGTACTTC. Protein sequence: CASSGDLYEQYF.

The chain links TRBV5-1 to TRBJ2-3; D gene ambiguous. The CDR3 has 14 residues. V dropped 2 bases and J dropped 2 bases, with 9 bases sitting between them. Looked up from germline, CDR1 is SGHRS and CDR2 is YFSETQ. The CDR3 reads CASSFRPNTDTQYF. The CDR3 DNA follows: TGCGCCAGCAGCTTCCGTCCAAACACAGATACGCAGTATTTT.

The chain links TRBV3-1 (or the pseudogene TRBV3-2) to TRBJ1-3; no definite D call. V was pared by 4 bases and J by 4 bases, with 14 bases between. The CDR3 consists of 15 residues. CDR1 is LGHDT and CDR2 is YNNKEL in the germline V gene (reference sequence). The CDR3 coding sequence is TGTGCCAGCAGCCCTTGGACCCCGGGCGGAAACACCATATATTTT. Translation: CASSPWTPGGNTIYF.